This T cell receptor beta chain was captured by sequencing in a study of T cell clonality in common variable immunodeficiency. The data were produced by immunoSEQ multiplex PCR, yet TCRdb's version contains in-frame clones alone and is incomplete. There are about 28,000 clones in the sample, none observed a single time. Study outcomes and limitations: CVID subjects showed higher TCRbeta clonality than healthy controls. Common variable immunodeficiency TCR beta sequences reportedly had fewer deletions and N-nucleotide insertions. CVID subjects shared fewer TCRbeta clones than healthy controls did.

This clone was counted only a few times. The antigen is unknown. The CVID group had about 15 females and some 30 males, mean age around 40. CVID subjects were neither ill nor on immunomodulatory or immunosuppressive medication at sampling. This receptor was obtained from a human donor with common variable immunodeficiency. Sequenced sample: peripheral blood mononuclear cells.

The chain's CDR3 is CASSPTRQGPSPLHF. The sequenced part of the CDR3 DNA is TGTGCCAGCAGCCCAACACGACAGGGACCTTCACCC. The rearrangement uses TRBV7-2 and TRBJ1-6; 7 bases line up with TRBD1. Read data end 3 residues before the CDR3 end; the end is taken from the germline J gene. The germline CDR1 and CDR2 sequences are SGHTA and FQGNSA. The CDR3 is made up of 15 amino acids. The J segment lost 9 bases and the V segment lost 5 bases, leaving 10 bases of the junction unmatched.